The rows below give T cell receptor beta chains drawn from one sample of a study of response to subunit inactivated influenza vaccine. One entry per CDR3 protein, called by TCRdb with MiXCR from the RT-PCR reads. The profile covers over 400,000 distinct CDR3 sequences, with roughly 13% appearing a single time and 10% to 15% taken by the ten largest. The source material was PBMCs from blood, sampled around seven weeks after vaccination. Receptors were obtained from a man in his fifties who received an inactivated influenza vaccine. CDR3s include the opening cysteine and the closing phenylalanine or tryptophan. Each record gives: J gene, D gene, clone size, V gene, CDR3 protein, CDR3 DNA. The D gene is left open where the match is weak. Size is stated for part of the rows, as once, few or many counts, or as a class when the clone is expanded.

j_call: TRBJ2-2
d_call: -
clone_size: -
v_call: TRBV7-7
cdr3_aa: CASSLYGAGELFF
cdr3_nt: TGTGCCAGCAGCTTATATGGGGCCGGGGAGCTGTTTTTT

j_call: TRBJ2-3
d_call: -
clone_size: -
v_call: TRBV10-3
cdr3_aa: CAISEVGGAGDTQYF
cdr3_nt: TGTGCCATCAGTGAGGTCGGGGGCGCAGGAGATACGCAGTATTTT

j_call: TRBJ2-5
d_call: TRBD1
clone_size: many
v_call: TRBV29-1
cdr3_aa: CSVETGGQLETQYF
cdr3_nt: TGCAGCGTAGAGACAGGGGGTCAATTGGAGACCCAGTACTTC

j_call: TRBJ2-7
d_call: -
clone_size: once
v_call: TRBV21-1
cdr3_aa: CASSLSVVGTTSYEQYF
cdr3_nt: TGTGCCAGCAGCCTATCGGTGGTGGGCACGACGAGTTACGAGCAGTACTTC

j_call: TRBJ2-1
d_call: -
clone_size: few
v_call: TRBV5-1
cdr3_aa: CASSLAAASLNEQFF
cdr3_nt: TGCGCCAGCAGCTTGGCAGCGGCCAGTTTAAATGAGCAGTTCTTC

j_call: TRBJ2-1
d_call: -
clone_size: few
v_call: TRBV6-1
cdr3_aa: CASSKIVDEQFF
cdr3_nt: TGTGCCAGCAGTAAAATAGTCGATGAGCAGTTCTTC

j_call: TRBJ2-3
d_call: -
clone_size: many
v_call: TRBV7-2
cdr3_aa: CASSLKRGWGSTDTQYF
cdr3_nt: TGTGCCAGCAGCTTAAAAAGGGGCTGGGGTAGCACAGATACGCAGTATTTT

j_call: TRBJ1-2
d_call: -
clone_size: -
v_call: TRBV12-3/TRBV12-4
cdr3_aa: CASSPGAF
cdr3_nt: TGTGCCAGCAGCCCCGGGGCCTTC

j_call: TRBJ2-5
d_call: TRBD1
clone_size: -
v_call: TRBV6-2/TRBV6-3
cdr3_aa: CASRKDRGETQYF
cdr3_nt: TGTGCCAGCAGGAAGGACAGGGGAGAGACCCAGTACTTC

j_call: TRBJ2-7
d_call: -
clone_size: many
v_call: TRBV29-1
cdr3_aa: CSVEVRSTYEQYF
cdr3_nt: TGCAGCGTTGAAGTCAGGAGTACCTACGAGCAGTACTTC

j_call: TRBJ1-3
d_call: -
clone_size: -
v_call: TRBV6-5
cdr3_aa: CASSYYKPLGDHFGNTIYF
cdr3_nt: TGTGCCAGCAGTTACTATAAACCGCTCGGAGACCACTTTGGAAACACCATATATTTT

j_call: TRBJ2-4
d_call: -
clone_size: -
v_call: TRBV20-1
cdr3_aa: CSAPTGKEGAKNIQYF
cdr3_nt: TGCAGTGCCCCCACCGGGAAAGAAGGAGCCAAAAACATTCAGTACTTC

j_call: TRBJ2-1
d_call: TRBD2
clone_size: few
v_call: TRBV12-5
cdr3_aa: CASGDGLAGADEQFF
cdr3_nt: TGTGCTAGTGGTGATGGACTAGCGGGGGCAGATGAGCAGTTCTTC

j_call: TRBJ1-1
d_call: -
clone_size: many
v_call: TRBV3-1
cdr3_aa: CASSQGRGTEAFF
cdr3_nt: TGTGCCAGCAGCCAAGGCAGGGGAACTGAAGCTTTCTTT

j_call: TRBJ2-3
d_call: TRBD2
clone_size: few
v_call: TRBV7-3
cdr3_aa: CASSSSGRASTDTQYF
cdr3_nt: TGTGCCAGCAGCTCTAGCGGGAGGGCTAGCACAGATACGCAGTATTTT

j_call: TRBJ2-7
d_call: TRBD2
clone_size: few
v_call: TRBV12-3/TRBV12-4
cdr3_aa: CASSGAGTRSLEQYF
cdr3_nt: TGTGCCAGCAGCGGGGCGGGGACTAGAAGTCTTGAGCAGTACTTC

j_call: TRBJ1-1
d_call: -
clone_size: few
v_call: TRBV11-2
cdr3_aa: CASSLRTDTEAFF
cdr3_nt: TGTGCCAGCAGCTTAAGGACCGACACTGAAGCTTTCTTT

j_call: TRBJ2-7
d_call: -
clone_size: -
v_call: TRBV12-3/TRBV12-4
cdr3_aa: CASSGAPGVYEQYF
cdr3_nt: TGTGCCAGCAGCGGCGCGCCAGGGGTCTACGAGCAGTACTTC

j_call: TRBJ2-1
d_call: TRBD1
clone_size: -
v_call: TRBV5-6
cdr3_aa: CASSLPGTGPYNEQFF
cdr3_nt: TGTGCCAGCAGCTTGCCCGGGACAGGACCCTACAATGAGCAGTTCTTC

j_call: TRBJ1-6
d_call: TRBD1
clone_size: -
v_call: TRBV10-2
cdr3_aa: CASSDRGLWNSPLHF
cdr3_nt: TGCGCCAGCAGTGACAGGGGGCTCTGGAATTCACCCCTCCACTTT

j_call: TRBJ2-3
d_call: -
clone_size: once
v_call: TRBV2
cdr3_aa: CASRGRWSTDTQYF
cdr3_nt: TGTGCCAGCAGGGGAAGATGGAGCACAGATACGCAGTATTTT

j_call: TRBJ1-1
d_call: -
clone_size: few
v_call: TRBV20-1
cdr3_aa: CSARRSNTEAFF
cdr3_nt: TGCAGTGCTAGAAGGTCGAACACTGAAGCTTTCTTT

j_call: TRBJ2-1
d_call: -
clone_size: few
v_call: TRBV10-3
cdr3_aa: CAISESFTANNEQFF
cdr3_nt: TGTGCCATCAGTGAGTCGTTTACAGCTAACAATGAGCAGTTCTTC

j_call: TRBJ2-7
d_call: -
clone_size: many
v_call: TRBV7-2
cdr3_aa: CASRSPASYEQYF
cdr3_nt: TGTGCCAGCAGGTCCCCGGCCTCCTACGAGCAGTACTTC

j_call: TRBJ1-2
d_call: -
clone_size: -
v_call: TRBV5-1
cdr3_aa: CASSLGHDYGYTF
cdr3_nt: TGCGCCAGCAGCTTAGGACATGACTATGGCTACACCTTC

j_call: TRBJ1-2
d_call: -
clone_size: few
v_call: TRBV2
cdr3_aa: CASRGGHGNYGYTF
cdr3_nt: TGTGCCAGCAGAGGGGGACACGGGAACTATGGCTACACCTTC

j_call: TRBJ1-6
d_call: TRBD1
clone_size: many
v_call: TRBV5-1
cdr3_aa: CASSLAGTGGSPLHF
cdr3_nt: TGCGCCAGCAGCTTGGCCGGGACAGGGGGATCACCCCTCCACTTT

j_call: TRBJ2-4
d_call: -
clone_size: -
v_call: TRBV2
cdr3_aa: CASRATELAKNIQYF
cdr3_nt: TGTGCCAGCAGGGCTACAGAACTAGCCAAAAACATTCAGTACTTC

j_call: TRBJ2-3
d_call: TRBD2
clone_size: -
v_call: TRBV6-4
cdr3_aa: CASSPTSASDTQYF
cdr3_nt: TGTGCCAGCAGTCCGACTAGCGCCTCAGATACGCAGTATTTT

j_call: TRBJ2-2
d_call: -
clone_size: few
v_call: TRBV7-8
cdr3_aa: CASGEGGTGELFF
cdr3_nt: TGTGCCAGCGGTGAAGGTGGGACCGGGGAGCTGTTTTTT

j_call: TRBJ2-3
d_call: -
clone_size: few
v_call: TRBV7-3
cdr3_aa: CASSLNTGSTADTQYF
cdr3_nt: TGTGCCAGCAGCTTAAATACAGGGAGTACGGCAGATACGCAGTATTTT

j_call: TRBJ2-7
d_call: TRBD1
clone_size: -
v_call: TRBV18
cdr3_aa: CASSPRTGGRYYEQYF
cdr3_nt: TGTGCCAGCTCACCGCGGACAGGGGGCCGGTACTACGAGCAGTACTTC

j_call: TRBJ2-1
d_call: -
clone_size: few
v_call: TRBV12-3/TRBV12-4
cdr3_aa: CASSRGNYNEQFF
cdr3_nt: TGTGCCAGCAGCCGGGGAAACTACAATGAGCAGTTCTTC

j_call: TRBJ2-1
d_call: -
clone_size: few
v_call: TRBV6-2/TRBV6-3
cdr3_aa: CASSYVQGEIPYNEQFF
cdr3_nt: TGTGCCAGCAGTTACGTTCAGGGCGAGATACCCTACAATGAGCAGTTCTTC

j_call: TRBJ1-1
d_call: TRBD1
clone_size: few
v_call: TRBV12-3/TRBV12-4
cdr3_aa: CASSFSGGLTEAFF
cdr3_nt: TGTGCCAGCAGTTTCTCAGGGGGGCTCACTGAAGCTTTCTTT

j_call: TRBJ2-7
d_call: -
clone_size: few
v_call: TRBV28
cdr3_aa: CASSLRVQQYF
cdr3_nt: TGTGCCAGCAGTTTACGGGTCCAGCAGTACTTC

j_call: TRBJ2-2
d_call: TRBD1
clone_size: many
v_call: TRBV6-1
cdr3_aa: CASRGQGLLTGELFF
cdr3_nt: TGTGCCAGCAGAGGACAGGGACTCTTAACCGGGGAGCTGTTTTTT

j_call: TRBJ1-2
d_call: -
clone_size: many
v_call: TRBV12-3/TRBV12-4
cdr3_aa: CASSLRGGYGYTF
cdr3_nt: TGTGCCAGCAGTTTAAGGGGGGGCTATGGCTACACCTTC

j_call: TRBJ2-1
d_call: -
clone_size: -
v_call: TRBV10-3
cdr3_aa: CAISRPGGGHEQFF
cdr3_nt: TGTGCCATCAGTAGACCAGGGGGGGGACACGAGCAGTTCTTC

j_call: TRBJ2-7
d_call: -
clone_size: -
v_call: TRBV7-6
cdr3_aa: CASSPRHGSSYEQYF
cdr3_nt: TGTGCCAGCAGCCCGAGACACGGGAGCTCCTACGAGCAGTACTTC

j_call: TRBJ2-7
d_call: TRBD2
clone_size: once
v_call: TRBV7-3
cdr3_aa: CASSPGLAGGEQYF
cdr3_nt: TGTGCCAGCAGCCCGGGACTAGCGGGAGGCGAGCAGTACTTC

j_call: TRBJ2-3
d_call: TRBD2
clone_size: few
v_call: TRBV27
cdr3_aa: CASRPPGLAGGYTQYF
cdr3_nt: TGTGCCAGCAGACCTCCGGGACTAGCGGGAGGATATACGCAGTATTTT

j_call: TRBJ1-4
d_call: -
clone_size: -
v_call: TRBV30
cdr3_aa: CAWSVRQGRELFF
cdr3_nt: TGTGCCTGGAGTGTACGGCAGGGCAGGGAACTGTTTTTT

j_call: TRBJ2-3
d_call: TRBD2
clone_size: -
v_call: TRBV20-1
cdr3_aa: CSARSGTSGGHLGTDTQYF
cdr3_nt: TGCAGTGCTAGATCCGGAACTAGCGGGGGCCATTTAGGCACAGATACGCAGTATTTT

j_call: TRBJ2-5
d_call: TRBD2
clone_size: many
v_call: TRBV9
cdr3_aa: CASSFGTINQETQYF
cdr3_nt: TGTGCCAGCAGCTTCGGGACTATCAACCAAGAGACCCAGTACTTC

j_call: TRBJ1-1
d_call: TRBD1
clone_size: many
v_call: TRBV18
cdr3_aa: CASSRQGEAFF
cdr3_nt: TGTGCCAGCTCCCGACAGGGTGAAGCTTTCTTT

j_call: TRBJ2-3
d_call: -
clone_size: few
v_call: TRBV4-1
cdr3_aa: CASSQGGMADTQYF
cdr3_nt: TGCGCCAGCAGCCAAGGGGGGATGGCAGATACGCAGTATTTT

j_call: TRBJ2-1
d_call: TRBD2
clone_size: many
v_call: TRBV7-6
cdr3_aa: CASSLTTSGLYNEQFF
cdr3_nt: TGTGCCAGCAGCTTGACAACTAGCGGGCTTTACAATGAGCAGTTCTTC

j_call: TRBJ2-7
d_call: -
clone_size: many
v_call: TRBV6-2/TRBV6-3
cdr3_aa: CASSYAGTYYEQYF
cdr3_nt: TGTGCCAGCAGTTACGCGGGGACTTATTACGAGCAGTACTTC

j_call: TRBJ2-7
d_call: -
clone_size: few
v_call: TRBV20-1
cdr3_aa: CSATRIEQYF
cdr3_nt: TGCAGTGCAACTAGAATCGAGCAGTACTTC

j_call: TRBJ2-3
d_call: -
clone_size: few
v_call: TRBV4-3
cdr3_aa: CASSPNPITDTQYF
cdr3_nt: TGCGCCAGCAGCCCAAATCCTATCACAGATACGCAGTATTTT

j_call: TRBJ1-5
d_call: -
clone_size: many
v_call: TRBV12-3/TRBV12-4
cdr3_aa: CASTSRRGNQPQHF
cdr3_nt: TGTGCCAGCACCTCCCGGCGCGGCAATCAGCCCCAGCATTTT

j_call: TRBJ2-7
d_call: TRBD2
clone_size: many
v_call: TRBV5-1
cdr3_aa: CASSLVAGGSEQYF
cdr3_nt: TGCGCCAGCAGCTTAGTAGCGGGAGGCTCCGAGCAGTACTTC